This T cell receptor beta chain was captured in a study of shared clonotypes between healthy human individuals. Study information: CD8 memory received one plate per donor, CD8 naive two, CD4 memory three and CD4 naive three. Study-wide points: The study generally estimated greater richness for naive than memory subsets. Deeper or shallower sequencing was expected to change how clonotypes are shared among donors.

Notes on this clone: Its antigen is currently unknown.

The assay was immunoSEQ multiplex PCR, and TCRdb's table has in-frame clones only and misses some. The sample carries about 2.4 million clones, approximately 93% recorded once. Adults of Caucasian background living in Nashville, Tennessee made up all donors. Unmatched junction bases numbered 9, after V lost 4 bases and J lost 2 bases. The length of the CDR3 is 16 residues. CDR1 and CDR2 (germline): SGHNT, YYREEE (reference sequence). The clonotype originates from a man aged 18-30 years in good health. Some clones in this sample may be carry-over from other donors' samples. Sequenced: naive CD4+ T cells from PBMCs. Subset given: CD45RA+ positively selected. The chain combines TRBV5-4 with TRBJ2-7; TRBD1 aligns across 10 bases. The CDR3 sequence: CASSHTGQGRTYEQYF. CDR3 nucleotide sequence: TGTGCCAGCAGCCACACGGGACAGGGGCGGACCTACGAGCAGTACTTC.